Below, 24 T cell receptor beta chains from the same sample are listed, as sequenced in a study of human T cells and chemical hapten exposure. TCRdb used MiXCR to reprocess the RACE reads, holding one entry per CDR3 protein. This repertoire shows tens of thousands of distinct CDR3 sequences, 7.5% to 9.5% found once; its top ten account for around 3.6%. Time point here: patch test 2, 6 weeks after DPC sensitization. Treatment meaning: therapeutic diphenylcyclopropenone sensitization with weekly scalp DPC. The sequencing here drew on whole blood, taken in connection with sensitization to the hapten diphenylcyclopropenone (DPC). Receptors were obtained from a woman aged 50 to 65 with alopecia areata. Some clones in this sample may be carry-over from other donors' samples.

Many counts were recorded for this clonotype. V and J are TRBV6-4 and TRBJ1-1; possible D gene TRBD1, 5 bases. V gave up 4 bases and J gave up 1 base, with 7 bases separating them. The CDR3 runs 13 residues. Germline lookup yields CDR1 MRHNA and CDR2 SNTAGT. This CDR3 is CASSVRANTEAFF. CDR3 nucleotide sequence: TGTGCCAGCAGTGTCAGGGCGAACACTGAAGCTTTCTTT.

V gene TRBV13 combines with J gene TRBJ2-7, with D tentatively TRBD2 (6 bases). The CDR3 length is 13 residues. CDR1 is PRHDT, CDR2 FYEKMQ, per germline (reference sequence). Trimming took 2 bases from V and 7 from J, leaving 12 bases between them. In DNA, the CDR3 is TGTGCCAGCAGCTTAAGCGGGTTCTTGGAGCAGTACTTC. It translates to CASSLSGFLEQYF.

V gene TRBV28 combines with J gene TRBJ2-3; D is unclear. Germline V gene data show CDR1 as MDHEN and CDR2 as SYDVKM. The V gene lost 7 bases and the J gene lost 3 bases, with 17 bases spanning the gap. The CDR3 is made up of 15 amino acids. The CDR3 sequence: CASIPSDALTDTQYF. In DNA, the CDR3 is TGTGCCAGCATCCCGTCGGACGCTTTAACAGATACGCAGTATTTT. The full variable domain, its missing parts supplied by reference TRBV28 and TRBJ2-3, is DVKVTQSSRYLVKRTGEKVFLECVQDMDHENMFWYRQDPGLGLRLIYFSYDVKMKEKGDIPEGYSVSREKKERFSLILESASTNQTSMYLCASIPSDALTDTQYFGPGTRLTVL.

In its sample, this clonotype was seen many times. This chain uses TRBV28 with TRBJ1-2; TRBD1 agrees at 7 bases. There are 15 residues in the CDR3. Trimming cost V 2 bases and J 4 bases; bases outside gene matches: 7. Germline CDR1 is MDHEN and CDR2 is SYDVKM. CDR3 sequence (DNA): TGTGCCAGCAGTTTAGGTGCAGGGGGAGGCTATGGCTACACCTTC. Protein product: CASSLGAGGGYGYTF.

This rearrangement joins TRBV7-2 to TRBJ2-1; D is unresolved. This CDR3 is 15 amino acids long. The germline gives CDR1 SGHTA, CDR2 FQGNSA. Trimming took off 1 base at V and 6 bases at J, with 13 bases between the two ends. The CDR3 region has the DNA TGTGCCAGCAGCTTAGGAGGTGTAGGGCGCAATGAGCAGTTCTTC. Its protein is CASSLGGVGRNEQFF. Combining the CDR3 with reference TRBV7-2 and TRBJ2-1 gives the whole variable domain GAGVSQSPSNKVTEKGKDVELRCDPISGHTALYWYRQSLGQGLEFLIYFQGNSAPDKSGLPSDRFSAERTGGSVSTLTIQRTQQEDSAVYLCASSLGGVGRNEQFFGPGTRLTVL.

The chain has TRBV3-1 and TRBJ1-1, with 8 positions matching TRBD1. The junction had 5 bases not matched to a gene; V was cut back by 1 base and J by 7 bases. The germline gives CDR1 LGHDT, CDR2 YNNKEL (reference sequence). This CDR3 has 14 amino acids. CDR3 DNA: TGTGCCAGCAGCCAAGGGCAGGGGGCTGGTGAAGCTTTCTTT. Amino acids: CASSQGQGAGEAFF.

This clonotype occurred many times. The chain uses TRBV6-2 or TRBV6-3 and TRBJ1-6; 8 bases match TRBD1. The germline V gene encodes CDR1 MNHEY and CDR2 SVGEGT. This CDR3 region has 15 residues. V dropped 6 bases and J dropped 10; count of bases not matched to a gene: 11. The CDR3 protein is CASREPTGDASPLHF. The DNA of the CDR3 is TGTGCCAGCAGAGAGCCGACAGGGGATGCCTCACCCCTCCACTTT.

This chain connects TRBV2 to TRBJ2-3, with D perhaps matching TRBD2 (5 bases). This CDR3 is built from 15 residues. V lost 6 bases and J 1 base, leaving 14 bases between the germline ends. Per the germline V gene, CDR1 is SNHLY and CDR2 is FYNNEI. The CDR3, as DNA: TGTGCCAGCAGGGAAACGATGAGGGGCACAGATACGCAGTATTTT. It is translated as CASRETMRGTDTQYF.

This clonotype was detected ten times or more. The J gene is TRBJ1-6, the V gene TRBV12-3 or TRBV12-4, with D unclear. This CDR3 comprises 16 residues. The V end lost 5 bases, the J end lost 0 bases, and 11 bases lay between the germline ends. CDR3 sequence: CASSDAGSSYNSPLHF. Written as DNA, the CDR3 is TGTGCCAGCAGTGACGCTGGCAGCTCCTATAATTCACCCCTCCACTTT.

This clonotype occurred a few times. CDR3 sequence: CASSVGTSGGTSTDTQYF. The CDR3 DNA reads as TGTGCCAGCAGCGTTGGGACTAGCGGGGGCACTAGCACAGATACGCAGTATTTT. The V gene is TRBV9, the J gene TRBJ2-3; 14 nucleotides match TRBD2. The germline V gene has CDR1 SGDLS and CDR2 YYNGEE. V shed 2 bases, J shed 0 bases, and the junction held 5 bases outside the gene matches. The CDR3 has 18 residues.

The genes are TRBV7-8 and TRBJ2-1; 7 nucleotides line up with TRBD2. V dropped 7 bases and J dropped 2; count of bases not matched to a gene: 11. The CDR3 loop spans 16 amino acids. Germline assignment: CDR1 SGHVS and CDR2 FQNEAQ. The CDR3: CASNPRAGVTYNEQFF. The CDR3 nucleotides read TGTGCCAGCAACCCCAGGGCGGGGGTTACCTACAATGAGCAGTTCTTC.

This clonotype was counted at least ten times. The rearrangement uses TRBV28 and TRBJ2-7; the D is unclear. The CDR3 covers 16 residues. Germline CDR1 MDHEN, CDR2 SYDVKM. V gave up 2 bases and J gave up 0 bases, with 14 bases separating them. CDR3 sequence reads: CASSLNLGPSSYEQYF. CDR3 nucleotides: TGTGCCAGCAGTTTAAATCTGGGCCCGAGCTCCTACGAGCAGTACTTC.

This clonotype was counted between two and nine times. The V and J genes are TRBV10-3 and TRBJ2-5; D remains ambiguous. This CDR3 region has 15 residues. CDR1 and CDR2 (germline): ENHRY, SYGVKD. V shed 0 bases and J shed 0 bases, with 8 bases lying between them. CDR3 loop: CAISESWRYQETQYF. The CDR3 DNA is TGTGCCATCAGTGAGTCGTGGCGGTACCAAGAGACCCAGTACTTC.

In this sample, this clonotype turned up many times. The CDR3 coding sequence is TGTGCCAGCAGTTACCGCTGGGGGTCGAACACCGGGGAGCTGTTTTTT. This codes for CASSYRWGSNTGELFF. The V and J genes are TRBV6-5 and TRBJ2-2; D possibly uses TRBD1 or TRBD2 (5 bases each). V was pared by 2 bases and J by 0 bases, with 10 bases between. This CDR3 is 16 amino acids long. From germline, CDR1 is MNHEY and CDR2 SVGAGI.

This clonotype was seen ten or more times. The chain links TRBV6-6 to TRBJ1-1; D remains ambiguous. The germline gives CDR1 MNHNY, CDR2 SVGAGI (reference sequence). The CDR3 covers 14 residues. Trimming removed 6 bases at V and 0 bases at J, with 11 bases between. CDR3 nucleotide sequence: TGTGCCAGCAGCCCGACTGATATGAACACTGAAGCTTTCTTT. Translated: CASSPTDMNTEAFF.

This clonotype appeared a few times. This chain connects TRBV6-2 or TRBV6-3 to TRBJ1-3; 7 bases agree with TRBD1. This CDR3 spans 15 amino acids. Germline CDR1 and CDR2: MNHEY and SVGEGT. The J segment lost 10 bases and the V segment lost 6 bases, leaving 15 bases of the junction unmatched. The CDR3, as DNA: TGTGCCAGCAGGGAGAGGGGGCTCCCCGGAGGAACCATATATTTT. Translated: CASRERGLPGGTIYF.

This clonotype was detected ten times or more. This chain connects TRBV20-1 to TRBJ1-4; 9 bases line up with TRBD1. J gave up 10 bases and V 6 bases, and 12 bases lay outside the gene matches. CDR3 length: 14 residues. Germline assignment: CDR1 DFQATT and CDR2 SNEGSKA (reference sequence). The CDR3 DNA reads as TGCAGTGCGAGGGACAGGGACCAAAAAGGAAAACTGTTTTTT. This codes for CSARDRDQKGKLFF.

In this sample, this clonotype turned up a few times. The chain joins TRBV6-6 to TRBJ2-7; tentative D call: TRBD1 (6 bases). The CDR3 is 14 residues long. The V end was cut by 4 bases, the J end by 2 bases, with 12 bases between. Germline values: CDR1 MNHNY, CDR2 SVGAGI (reference sequence). The CDR3 here is CASSSGQGTYEQYF. Written as DNA, the CDR3 is TGTGCCAGCAGTTCCGGGCAGGGGACCTACGAGCAGTACTTC.

This clonotype was detected a few times. The chain is built from TRBV14 and TRBJ2-3; perhaps TRBD2 as D (6 bases). V shed 1 base and J shed 6 bases, with 17 bases lying between them. The CDR3 runs to 16 residues. Germline lookup yields CDR1 SGHDN and CDR2 FVKESK. CDR3 loop: CASSQGWGGAADTQYF. As DNA, the CDR3 is TGTGCCAGCAGCCAAGGTTGGGGAGGCGCTGCGGATACGCAGTATTTT.

This clonotype was counted a few times. The chain recombines TRBV10-1 with TRBJ1-1; perhaps TRBD1 as D (5 bases). Germline values: CDR1 WNHNN, CDR2 SYGVQD (reference sequence). The V and J ends lost 2 bases and 5 bases respectively, with 18 bases between them. This CDR3 region has 16 residues. CDR3 loop: CASSELGTPWKTEAFF. The DNA for the CDR3 is TGCGCCAGCAGTGAGCTGGGGACTCCTTGGAAGACTGAAGCTTTCTTT.

This clonotype has at least ten counts. This chain connects TRBV7-6 to TRBJ2-5; TRBD2 matches at 11 bases. The junction had 0 bases not matched to a gene; V was cut back by 1 base and J by 2 bases. Germline V gene data show CDR1 as SGHVS and CDR2 as FNYEAQ. The CDR3 covers 15 residues. CDR3: CASSLGLAGQETQYF. CDR3 DNA sequence: TGTGCCAGCAGCTTAGGACTAGCGGGGCAAGAGACCCAGTACTTC.

In its sample, this clonotype was seen many times. The genes are TRBV5-4 and TRBJ2-7, with a possible D match to TRBD1 (6 bases). The length of the CDR3 is 15 residues. Germline CDR1 SGHNT, CDR2 YYREEE (reference sequence). V was cut by 4 bases and J by 5 bases, with 19 bases left in between. The CDR3: CASSPGTPRSHEQYF. CDR3 nucleotide sequence: TGTGCCAGCAGCCCCGGGACACCGAGGTCCCACGAGCAGTACTTC.

This clonotype showed up just a few times. The chain combines TRBV12-3 or TRBV12-4 with TRBJ1-1; D is ambiguous. The CDR3 covers 13 residues. V shed 6 bases and J shed 2 bases, with 10 bases lying between them. The CDR3 DNA is TGTGCCAGCAGACCGGCGGAAAACACTGAAGCTTTCTTT. Its translation: CASRPAENTEAFF.

The J gene is TRBJ1-1, the V gene TRBV10-3, with TRBD1 matching over 7 bases. This CDR3 contains 14 residues. V trimming: 6 bases; J trimming: 0 bases; junction bases outside the gene matches: 4. Looked up from germline, CDR1 is ENHRY and CDR2 is SYGVKD. The CDR3 coding sequence is TGTGCCATCAGCGGGGGACAGCTGAACACTGAAGCTTTCTTT. Translating it yields CAISGGQLNTEAFF.